The clone carrying this T cell receptor (beta chain) has a count of ten or more. Its antigen is as yet unknown. This specimen belongs to a study of early T cells in non-severe SARS-CoV-2 infection. Overall study context: Sequencing input comprised bulk RNA from unsorted whole blood; chain pairing was not available. Study-level results: Private and CD4 specificities were missed by VDJdb matching, which favored anti-spike CD8 responses.

Attachment of unique molecular identifiers was made to individual cDNA molecules. From the 5' RACE reads, TCRdb called clonotypes with MiXCR, one entry per CDR3 protein. The repertoire has 65,000 to 85,000 distinct CDR3 sequences, roughly 13% of them found once; the top ten carry about 1%. In germline, CDR1 is MNHNY, CDR2 SVGAGI (reference sequence). CDR3 size: 13 residues. With V trimmed by 6 bases and J by 5 bases, 6 bases remained unmatched. Sample: whole blood. V is TRBV6-6 and J is TRBJ1-1; 7 bases are a match to TRBD1. The sequence derives from an adult who was a healthcare worker with PCR-confirmed SARS-CoV-2 infection or an uninfected control (not recorded which). CDR3 in DNA: TGTGCCAGCAGCAAGACAGGGAAGACTGAAGCTTTCTTT. It translates to CASSKTGKTEAFF.